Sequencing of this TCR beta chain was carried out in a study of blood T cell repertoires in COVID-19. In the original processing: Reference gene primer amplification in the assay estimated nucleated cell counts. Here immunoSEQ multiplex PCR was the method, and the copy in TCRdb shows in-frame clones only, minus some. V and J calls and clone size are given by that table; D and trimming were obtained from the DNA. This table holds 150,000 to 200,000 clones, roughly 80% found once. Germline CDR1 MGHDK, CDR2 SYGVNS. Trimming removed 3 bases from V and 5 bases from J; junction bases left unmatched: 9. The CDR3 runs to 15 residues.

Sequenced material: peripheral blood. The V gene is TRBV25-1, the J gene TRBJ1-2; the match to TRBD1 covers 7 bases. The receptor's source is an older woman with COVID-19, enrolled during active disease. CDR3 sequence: CASSELPGQNYGYTF. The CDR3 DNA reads TGTGCCAGCAGTGAGCTACCGGGACAGAATTATGGCTACACCTTC.